The present entry profiles one T cell receptor beta chain with its context. Original handling: Researchers report that nucleated cell counts were estimated from reference gene primer amplification. Using immunoSEQ multiplex PCR, the repertoire was profiled, and TCRdb retains in-frame clones only, with some absent. The V and J calls and clone size come from that table; D and trimming were worked out from the DNA. The data hold 75,000 to 95,000 clones, with roughly 90% observed a single time. The CDR3 has 15 amino acids. Germline V lookup: CDR1 MNHEY, CDR2 SVGAGI. V was clipped by 6 bases and J by 0 bases, with 12 bases between them. This record comes from a study of blood T cell repertoires in COVID-19. Looking at the study overall: Both acute and convalescent COVID-19 samples were obtained from the United States, Italy and Spain. Sources were T cells, B-cell-depleted T cells, or PBMCs; the material itself was cDNA or gDNA.

The specimen sequenced was peripheral blood. The J gene is TRBJ1-5, the V gene TRBV6-5; D may be TRBD1 (5 bases). The clonotype originates from an elderly woman with acute or convalescent COVID-19. The CDR3 coding sequence is TGTGCCAGCAGCCCCCGACAGCTTAGCAATCAGCCCCAGCATTTT. Translation gives CASSPRQLSNQPQHF.